This TCR beta chain appears in the sequencing data of a study of cytotoxic CD8 clonotypes in ibrutinib-treated CLL. Turning to the study itself: Samples showed on average about 240,000 productive templates and 80,000 to 100,000 productive rearrangements.

This clone has just a few counts. The antigen is unknown. TCRdb's copy holds only in-frame clones and misses some; the assay was immunoSEQ multiplex PCR. Of about 60,000 clones listed, 56% are singletons. From germline, CDR1 is SGHVS and CDR2 FNYEAQ. This CDR3 contains 15 residues. J lost 6 bases, V lost 3 bases, and 6 bases had no gene match. Study conclusions and caveats: Public clonotypes (which were uncommon) either contracted or remained stable on treatment.

This TCR derives from a human donor with chronic lymphocytic leukemia. Sequencing was performed on PBMCs, taken after 24 months of ibrutinib treatment. The chain combines TRBV7-6 with TRBJ2-5, with 11 bases identical to TRBD2. The CDR3 here is CASSLLAGGPKTQYF. In DNA, the CDR3 is TGTGCCAGCAGCTTGTTAGCGGGGGGGCCGAAGACCCAGTACTTC.